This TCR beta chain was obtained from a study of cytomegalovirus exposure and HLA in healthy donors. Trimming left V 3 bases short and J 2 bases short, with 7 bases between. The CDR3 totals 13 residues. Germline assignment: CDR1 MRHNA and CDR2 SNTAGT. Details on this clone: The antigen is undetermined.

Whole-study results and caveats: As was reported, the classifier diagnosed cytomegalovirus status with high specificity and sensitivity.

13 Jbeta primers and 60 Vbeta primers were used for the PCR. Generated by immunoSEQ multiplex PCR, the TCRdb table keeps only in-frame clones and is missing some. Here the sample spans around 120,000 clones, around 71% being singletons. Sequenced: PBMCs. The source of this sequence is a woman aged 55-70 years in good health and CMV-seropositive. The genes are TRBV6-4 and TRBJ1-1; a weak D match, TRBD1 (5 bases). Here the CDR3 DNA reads TGTGCCAGCAGTGAGGGGCATAACACTGAAGCTTTCTTT. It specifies CASSEGHNTEAFF.